Listed below are T cell receptor beta chains from one sample, sequenced in a study of blood T cell repertoires in COVID-19. Method: immunoSEQ multiplex PCR; TCRdb's copy keeps in-frame clones and lacks some. The repertoire holds a few hundred thousand clones, around 92% seen once, with about 2.9% in the top ten. The sequenced sample was peripheral blood. These receptors originate from a woman in her 30s with COVID-19, enrolled during active disease. Each CDR3 is given with its conserved first and last residue. Fields, in order: V gene, D gene, J gene, clone size, CDR3 DNA, CDR3 protein. The D gene is left open where the match is weak. Not every row has a clone size; where given, it reads once, few, many or a size class.

TRBV6-2/TRBV6-3	TRBD2	TRBJ2-1	.	TGTGCCAGCAGTTACGTGCGCTCGACTAGCGGGAGTGCTGGTGAGCAGTTCTTC	CASSYVRSTSGSAGEQFF
TRBV5-4	TRBD1	TRBJ2-5	.	TGTGCCAGCAGTTTGGACAGGGTACAAGAGACCCAGTACTTC	CASSLDRVQETQYF
TRBV5-1	TRBD1	TRBJ1-6	.	TGCGCCAGCAGCGTAACGACAGGGGTAAATTCACCCCTCCACTTT	CASSVTTGVNSPLHF
TRBV4-1	.	TRBJ1-5	.	TGCGCCAGCAGCCAATCCTTATTTAGCAGGGTCAATCAGCCCCAGCATTTT	CASSQSLFSRVNQPQHF
TRBV7-9	TRBD1	TRBJ1-2	.	TGTGCCAGCAGCCGGACAGGGCCCTCTAGTAGGGATGGCTACACCTTC	CASSRTGPSSRDGYTF
TRBV11-3	.	TRBJ2-1	once	TGTGCCAGCAGCCAGAGGTCCGGAGGCAATGAGCAGTTCTTC	CASSQRSGGNEQFF
TRBV5-1	.	TRBJ1-1	.	TGCGCCAGCAGCTATGGGACACTGAACACTGAAGCTTTCTTT	CASSYGTLNTEAFF
TRBV6-5	.	TRBJ1-2	.	TGTGCCAGCAGGTCCGGGACACGACGTAACTATGGCTACACCTTC	CASRSGTRRNYGYTF
TRBV19	.	TRBJ2-3	once	TGTGCCAGTAGTCAGCCGGGATCTTCTAACCAGTATTTT	CASSQPGSSNQYF
TRBV24-1	.	TRBJ1-5	few	TGTGCCACCAGTGATGCGGCGTCGGGTTATCAGCCCCAGCATTTT	CATSDAASGYQPQHF
TRBV27	TRBD1	TRBJ1-4	.	TGTGCCAGCAGTCTGACAGGGGCAAGAGAAAAACTGTTTTTT	CASSLTGAREKLFF
TRBV18	.	TRBJ1-6	.	TGTGCCAGCTCACCGTCGCCGGATAATTCACCCCTCCACTTT	CASSPSPDNSPLHF
TRBV6-5	.	TRBJ1-5	once	TGTGCCAGCAGTCGGACTCGAGAGGGGCCCCAGCATTTT	CASSRTREGPQHF
TRBV27	.	TRBJ1-2	.	TGTGCCAGCAGTTTATCGATCGGGGTAGGGATCTATGGCTACACCTTC	CASSLSIGVGIYGYTF
TRBV7-8	.	TRBJ2-7	.	TGTGCCAGCAGCGAGCATCAGGGGCCGTCCTACGAGCAGTACTTC	CASSEHQGPSYEQYF
TRBV7-9	.	TRBJ2-2	.	TGTGCCAGCAGCCCCCGGGACAAGAGGGGCGGGGAGCTGTTTTTT	CASSPRDKRGGELFF
TRBV7-2	.	TRBJ2-7	.	TGTGCCAGCAGCCAGCGGTATAGCCTCTACGAGCAGTACTTC	CASSQRYSLYEQYF
TRBV19	TRBD1	TRBJ1-1	.	TGTGCCAGTAGTGCGCGCTACAGGGGGGGGAACACTGAAGCTTTCTTT	CASSARYRGGNTEAFF
TRBV28	TRBD1	TRBJ2-7	.	TGTGCCAGTTGGGACAGGGGGCAATCCTACGAGCAGTACTTC	CASWDRGQSYEQYF
TRBV24-1	TRBD1	TRBJ2-1	.	TGTGCCACCAGTGGGGGACAGGGCTACAATGAGCAGTTCTTC	CATSGGQGYNEQFF